Reported below is one T cell receptor (beta chain). What it binds is unknown. The PCR was carried out with 60 Vbeta primers and 13 Jbeta primers. Methods used by the authors: As a later analysis found, there were approximately 80 million unique TCR beta chains, of which roughly 11 million were shared. This table comes from immunoSEQ multiplex PCR, and its TCRdb copy is limited to in-frame clones, with some not included. The DNA was the basis for D and trimming; V, J and clone size are from that table. Of 75,000 to 100,000 clones listed, around 77% were seen once; the top ten hold roughly 3%. The record originates from a study of cytomegalovirus exposure and HLA in healthy donors. Study-level background: There were fewer than 130 million unique TCR beta sequences, drawn from around 180 million T cells, in an earlier analysis.

Germline V CDR1 and CDR2: SGHRS, YFSETQ. The length of the CDR3 is 15 residues. V trimming: 4 bases; J trimming: 4 bases; junction bases outside the gene matches: 8. General study results and limits: Relative to equally common others, HLA-associated TCR beta chains showed greater clonal expansion in a later analysis.

Sequencing used PBMCs. The sequence derives from a man aged 35-49 years in good health and CMV-seronegative. The gene calls are TRBV5-1 and TRBJ1-1, with 9 bases that match TRBD1. CDR3 loop: CASSIAGTGSTEAFF. The DNA of the CDR3 is TGCGCCAGCAGCATAGCCGGGACAGGGTCCACTGAAGCTTTCTTT.